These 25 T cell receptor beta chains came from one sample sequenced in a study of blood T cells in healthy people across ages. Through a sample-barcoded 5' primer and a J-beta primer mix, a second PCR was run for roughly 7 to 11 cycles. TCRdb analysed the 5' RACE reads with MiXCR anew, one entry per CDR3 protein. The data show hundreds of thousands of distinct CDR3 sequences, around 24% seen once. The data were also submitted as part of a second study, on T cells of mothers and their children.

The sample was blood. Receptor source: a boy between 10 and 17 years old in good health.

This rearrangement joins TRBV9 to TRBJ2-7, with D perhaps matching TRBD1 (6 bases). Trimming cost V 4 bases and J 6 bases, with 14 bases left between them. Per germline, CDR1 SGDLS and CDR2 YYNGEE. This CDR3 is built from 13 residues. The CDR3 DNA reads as TGTGCCAGCAGCCTCCGTGTAGGGGGCGAGCAGTACTTC. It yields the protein CASSLRVGGEQYF.

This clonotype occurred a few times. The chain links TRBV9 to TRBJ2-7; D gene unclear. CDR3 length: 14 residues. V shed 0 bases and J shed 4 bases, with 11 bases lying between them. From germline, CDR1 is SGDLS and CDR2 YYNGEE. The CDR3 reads CASSVAPSTYEQYF. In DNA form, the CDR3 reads TGTGCCAGCAGCGTAGCCCCCTCCACATACGAGCAGTACTTC.

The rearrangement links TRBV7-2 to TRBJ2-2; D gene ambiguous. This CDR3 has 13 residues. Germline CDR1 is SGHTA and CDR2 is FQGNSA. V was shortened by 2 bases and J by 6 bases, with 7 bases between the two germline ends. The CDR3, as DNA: TGTGCCAGCAGCTTAAAAAACCCCGGGGAGCTGTTTTTT. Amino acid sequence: CASSLKNPGELFF.

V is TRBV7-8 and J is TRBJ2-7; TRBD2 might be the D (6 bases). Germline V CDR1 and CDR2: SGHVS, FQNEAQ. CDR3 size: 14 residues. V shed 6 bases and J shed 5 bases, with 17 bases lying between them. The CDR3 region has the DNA TGTGCCAGCAGTGTGGGTGGAGGGCTCGACGAGCAGTACTTC. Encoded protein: CASSVGGGLDEQYF.

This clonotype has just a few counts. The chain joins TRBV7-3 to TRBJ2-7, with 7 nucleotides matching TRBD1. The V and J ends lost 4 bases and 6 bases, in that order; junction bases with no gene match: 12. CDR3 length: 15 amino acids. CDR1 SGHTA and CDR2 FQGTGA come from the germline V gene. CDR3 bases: TGTGCCAGCAGCTGTAGAGGACAGGATTCAATCGAGCAGTACTTC. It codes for CASSCRGQDSIEQYF.

The CDR3 reads CSAEQGRAETQYF. CDR3 nucleotide sequence: TGCAGTGCGGAACAGGGTAGAGCGGAGACCCAGTACTTC. This rearrangement joins TRBV20-1 to TRBJ2-5; the D gene is possibly TRBD1 (6 bases). The CDR3 has 13 amino acids. Germline-derived CDR1 and CDR2 are DFQATT and SNEGSKA (reference sequence). V lost 6 bases, J lost 5 bases, and 16 bases lay in between.

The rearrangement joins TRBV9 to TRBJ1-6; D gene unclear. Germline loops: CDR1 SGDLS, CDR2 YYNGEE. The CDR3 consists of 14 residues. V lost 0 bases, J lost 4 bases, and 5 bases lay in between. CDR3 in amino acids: CASSVGQYNSPLHF. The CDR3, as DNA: TGTGCCAGCAGCGTAGGCCAGTATAATTCACCCCTCCACTTT.

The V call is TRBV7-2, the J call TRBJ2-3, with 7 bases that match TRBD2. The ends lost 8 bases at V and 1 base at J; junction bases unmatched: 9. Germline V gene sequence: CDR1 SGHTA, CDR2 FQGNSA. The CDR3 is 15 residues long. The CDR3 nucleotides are TGTGCCAGCTATATAAGCGGGGTAGGCACAGATACGCAGTATTTT. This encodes CASYISGVGTDTQYF.

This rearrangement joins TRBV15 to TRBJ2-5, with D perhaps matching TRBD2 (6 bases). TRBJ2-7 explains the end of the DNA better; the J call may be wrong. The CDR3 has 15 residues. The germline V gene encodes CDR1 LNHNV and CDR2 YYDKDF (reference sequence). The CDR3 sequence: CATSRDMGLIYEQYF. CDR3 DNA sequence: TGTGCCACCAGCAGAGATATGGGACTGATTTACGAGCAGTACTTC.

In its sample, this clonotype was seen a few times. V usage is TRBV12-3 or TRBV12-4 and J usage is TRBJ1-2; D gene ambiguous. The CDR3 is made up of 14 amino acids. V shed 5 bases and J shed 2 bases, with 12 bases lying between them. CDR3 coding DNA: TGTGCCAGCAGTCCAACCAGAGTAAACTATGGCTACACCTTC. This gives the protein CASSPTRVNYGYTF.

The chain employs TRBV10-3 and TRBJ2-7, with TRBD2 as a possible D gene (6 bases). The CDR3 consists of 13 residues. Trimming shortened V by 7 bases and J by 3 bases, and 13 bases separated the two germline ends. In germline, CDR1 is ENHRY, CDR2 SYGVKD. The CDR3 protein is CAINGGERYEQYF. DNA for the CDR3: TGTGCCATCAATGGAGGGGAGCGCTACGAGCAGTACTTC.

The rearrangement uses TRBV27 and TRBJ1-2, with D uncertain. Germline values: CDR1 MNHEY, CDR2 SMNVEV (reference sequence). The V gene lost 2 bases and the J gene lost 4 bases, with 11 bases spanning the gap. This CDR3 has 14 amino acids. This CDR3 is CASSLSGRFYGYTF. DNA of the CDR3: TGTGCCAGCAGTTTAAGTGGTCGGTTCTATGGCTACACCTTC.

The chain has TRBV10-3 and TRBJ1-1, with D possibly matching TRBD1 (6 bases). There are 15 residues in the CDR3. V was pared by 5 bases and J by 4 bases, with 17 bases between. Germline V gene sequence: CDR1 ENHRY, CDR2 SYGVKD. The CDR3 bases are TGTGCCATCAGTATACGTGCTACAGGGATCACTGAAGCTTTCTTT. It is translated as CAISIRATGITEAFF.

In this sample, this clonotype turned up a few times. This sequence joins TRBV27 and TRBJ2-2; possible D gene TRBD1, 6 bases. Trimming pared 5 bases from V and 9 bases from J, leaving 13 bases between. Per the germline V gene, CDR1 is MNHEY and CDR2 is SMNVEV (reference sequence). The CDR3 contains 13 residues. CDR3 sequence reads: CASSPLGAWELFF. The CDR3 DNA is TGTGCCAGCAGTCCCCTGGGGGCGTGGGAGCTGTTTTTT.

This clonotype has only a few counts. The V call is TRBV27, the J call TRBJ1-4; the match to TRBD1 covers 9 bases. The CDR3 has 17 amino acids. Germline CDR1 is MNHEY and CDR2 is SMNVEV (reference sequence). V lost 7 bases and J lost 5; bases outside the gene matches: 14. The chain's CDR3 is CASTATGTGLGNEKLFF. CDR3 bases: TGTGCCAGCACCGCTACCGGGACAGGGTTGGGGAATGAAAAACTGTTTTTT.

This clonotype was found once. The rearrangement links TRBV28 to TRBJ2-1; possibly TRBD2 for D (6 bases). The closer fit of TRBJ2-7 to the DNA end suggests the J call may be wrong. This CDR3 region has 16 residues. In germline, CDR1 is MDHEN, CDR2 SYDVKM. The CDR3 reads CASSFFSVGGVYEQYF. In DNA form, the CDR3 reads TGTGCCAGCAGTTTTTTTTCCGTTGGCGGGGTCTACGAGCAGTACTTC.

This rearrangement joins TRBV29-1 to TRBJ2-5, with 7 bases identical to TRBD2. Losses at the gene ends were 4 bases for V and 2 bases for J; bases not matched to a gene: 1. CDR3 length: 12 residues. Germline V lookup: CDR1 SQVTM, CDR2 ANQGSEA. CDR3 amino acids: CSVGGGQETQYF. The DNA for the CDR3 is TGCAGCGTTGGGGGGGGTCAAGAGACCCAGTACTTC.

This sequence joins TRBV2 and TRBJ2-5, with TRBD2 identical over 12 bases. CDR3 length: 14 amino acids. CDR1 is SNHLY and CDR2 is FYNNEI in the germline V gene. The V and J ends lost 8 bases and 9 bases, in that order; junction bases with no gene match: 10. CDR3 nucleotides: TGTGCCAGCCTGACTAGCGGGGGCCCGGGGGCCCAGTACTTC. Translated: CASLTSGGPGAQYF.

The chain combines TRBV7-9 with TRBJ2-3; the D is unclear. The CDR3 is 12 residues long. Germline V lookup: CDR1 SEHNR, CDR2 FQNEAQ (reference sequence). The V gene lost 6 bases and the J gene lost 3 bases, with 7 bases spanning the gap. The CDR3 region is CASRILTDTQYF. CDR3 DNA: TGTGCCAGCAGAATATTGACAGATACGCAGTATTTT.

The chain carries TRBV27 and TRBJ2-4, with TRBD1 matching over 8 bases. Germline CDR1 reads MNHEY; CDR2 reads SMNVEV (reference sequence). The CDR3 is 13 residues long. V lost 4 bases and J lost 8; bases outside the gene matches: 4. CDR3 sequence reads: CASSWTGWDIQYF. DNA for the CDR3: TGTGCCAGCAGTTGGACAGGGTGGGACATTCAGTACTTC.

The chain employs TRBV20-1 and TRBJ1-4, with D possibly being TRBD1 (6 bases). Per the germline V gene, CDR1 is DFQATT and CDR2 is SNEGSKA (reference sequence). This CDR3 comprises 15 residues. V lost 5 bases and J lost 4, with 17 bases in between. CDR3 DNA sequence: TGCAGTGCTCGGGCCCCACAGGGAGATAATGAAAAACTGTTTTTT. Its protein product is CSARAPQGDNEKLFF.

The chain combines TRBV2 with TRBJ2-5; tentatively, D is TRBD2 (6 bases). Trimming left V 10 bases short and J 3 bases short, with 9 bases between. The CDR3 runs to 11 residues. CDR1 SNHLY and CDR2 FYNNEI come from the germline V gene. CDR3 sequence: CATPGEETQYF. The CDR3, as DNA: TGTGCCACGCCGGGAGAAGAGACCCAGTACTTC.

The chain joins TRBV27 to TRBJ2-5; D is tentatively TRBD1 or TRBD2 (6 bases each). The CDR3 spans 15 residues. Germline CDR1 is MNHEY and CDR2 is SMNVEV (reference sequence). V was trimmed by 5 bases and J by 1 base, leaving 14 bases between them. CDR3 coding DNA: TGTGCCAGCAGTCCGACCGGGGGCGTCCAAGAGACCCAGTACTTC. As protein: CASSPTGGVQETQYF.

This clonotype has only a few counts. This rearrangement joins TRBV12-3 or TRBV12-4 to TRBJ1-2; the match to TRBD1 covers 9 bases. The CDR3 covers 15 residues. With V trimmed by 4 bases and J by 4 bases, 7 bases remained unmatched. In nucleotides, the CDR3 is TGTGCCAGCAGTTCCACCGGGACAGGGTCCTATGGCTACACCTTC. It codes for CASSSTGTGSYGYTF.

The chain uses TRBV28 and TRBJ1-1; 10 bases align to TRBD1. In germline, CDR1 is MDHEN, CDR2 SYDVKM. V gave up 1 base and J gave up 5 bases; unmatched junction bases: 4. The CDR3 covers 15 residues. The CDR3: CASSLSTGGLTEAFF. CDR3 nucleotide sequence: TGTGCCAGCAGTTTATCGACAGGGGGCTTAACTGAAGCTTTCTTT.